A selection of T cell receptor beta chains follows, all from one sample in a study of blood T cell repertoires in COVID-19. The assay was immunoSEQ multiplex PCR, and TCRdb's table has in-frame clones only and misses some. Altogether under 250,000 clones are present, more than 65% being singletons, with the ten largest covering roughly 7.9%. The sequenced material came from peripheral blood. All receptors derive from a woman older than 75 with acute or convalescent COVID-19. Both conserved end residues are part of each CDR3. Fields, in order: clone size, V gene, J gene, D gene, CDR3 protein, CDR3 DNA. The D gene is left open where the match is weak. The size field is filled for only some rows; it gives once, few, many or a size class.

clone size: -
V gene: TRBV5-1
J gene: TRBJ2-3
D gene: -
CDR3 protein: CASSDASGGADTQYF
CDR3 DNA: TGCGCCAGCAGCGACGCGAGCGGCGGCGCAGATACGCAGTATTTT

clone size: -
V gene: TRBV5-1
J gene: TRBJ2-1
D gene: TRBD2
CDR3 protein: CASSLTSGRYNEQFF
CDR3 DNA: TGCGCCAGCAGCCTCACTAGCGGGAGATACAATGAGCAGTTCTTC

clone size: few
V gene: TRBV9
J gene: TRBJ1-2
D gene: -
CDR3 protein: CASSPLGGDGYGYTF
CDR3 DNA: TGTGCCAGCAGCCCGCTGGGAGGTGACGGGTATGGCTACACCTTC

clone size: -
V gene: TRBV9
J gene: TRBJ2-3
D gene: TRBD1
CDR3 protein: CASSPRTGESTDTQYF
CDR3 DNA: TGTGCCAGCAGCCCTAGGACAGGGGAGAGCACAGATACGCAGTATTTT

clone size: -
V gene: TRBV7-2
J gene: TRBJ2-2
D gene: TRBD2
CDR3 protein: CASSLGSGAGELFF
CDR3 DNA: TGTGCCAGCAGCTTAGGGAGCGGGGCCGGGGAGCTGTTTTTT

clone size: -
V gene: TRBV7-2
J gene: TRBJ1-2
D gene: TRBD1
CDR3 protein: CASSLGDSSREFNYGYTF
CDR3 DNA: TGTGCCAGCAGCTTAGGGGACAGCTCGAGGGAATTTAACTATGGCTACACCTTC

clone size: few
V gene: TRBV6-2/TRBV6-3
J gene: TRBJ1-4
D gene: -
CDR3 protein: CASSYRIATNEKLFF
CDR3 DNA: TGTGCCAGCAGTTACCGAATAGCAACTAATGAAAAACTGTTTTTT

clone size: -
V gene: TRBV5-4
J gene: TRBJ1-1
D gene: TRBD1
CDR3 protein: CASSLATGQTEAFF
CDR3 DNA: TGTGCCAGCAGCTTGGCCACGGGACAGACTGAAGCTTTCTTT

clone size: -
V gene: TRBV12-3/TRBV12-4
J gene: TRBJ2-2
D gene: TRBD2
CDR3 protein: CASGGGTGELFF
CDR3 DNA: TGTGCCAGCGGGGGGGGGACCGGGGAGCTGTTTTTT

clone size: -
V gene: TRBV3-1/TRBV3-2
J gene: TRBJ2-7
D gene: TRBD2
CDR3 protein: CASSYTSGRAWQYF
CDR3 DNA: TGTGCCAGCAGCTACACTAGCGGGAGGGCCTGGCAGTACTTC

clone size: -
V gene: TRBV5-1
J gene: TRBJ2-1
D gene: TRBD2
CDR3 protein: CASSLVSGAPQEQFF
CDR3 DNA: TGCGCCAGCAGCTTGGTTAGCGGGGCCCCTCAGGAGCAGTTCTTC

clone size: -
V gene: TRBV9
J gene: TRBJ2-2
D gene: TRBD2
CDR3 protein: CASSVATGTSGRIGELFF
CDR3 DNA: TGTGCCAGCAGCGTAGCTACCGGGACTAGCGGGAGGATCGGGGAGCTGTTTTTT

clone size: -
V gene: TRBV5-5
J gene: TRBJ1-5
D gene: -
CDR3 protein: CASSFGGDVQPQHF
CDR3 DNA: TGTGCCAGCAGCTTCGGGGGTGACGTTCAGCCCCAGCATTTT

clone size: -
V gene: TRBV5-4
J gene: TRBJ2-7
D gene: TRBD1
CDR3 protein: CASSLDRGKSYEQYF
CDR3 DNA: TGTGCCAGCAGCCTCGACAGGGGAAAGAGCTACGAGCAGTACTTC

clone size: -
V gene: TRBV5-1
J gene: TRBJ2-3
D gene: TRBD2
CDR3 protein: CASSLAAGGPADTQYF
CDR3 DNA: TGCGCCAGCAGCTTGGCAGCGGGGGGGCCCGCAGATACGCAGTATTTT

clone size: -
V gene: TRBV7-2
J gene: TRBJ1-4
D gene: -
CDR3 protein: CASSLALSRRGEKLFF
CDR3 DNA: TGTGCCAGCAGCTTAGCGTTGTCCCGGCGGGGTGAAAAACTGTTTTTT